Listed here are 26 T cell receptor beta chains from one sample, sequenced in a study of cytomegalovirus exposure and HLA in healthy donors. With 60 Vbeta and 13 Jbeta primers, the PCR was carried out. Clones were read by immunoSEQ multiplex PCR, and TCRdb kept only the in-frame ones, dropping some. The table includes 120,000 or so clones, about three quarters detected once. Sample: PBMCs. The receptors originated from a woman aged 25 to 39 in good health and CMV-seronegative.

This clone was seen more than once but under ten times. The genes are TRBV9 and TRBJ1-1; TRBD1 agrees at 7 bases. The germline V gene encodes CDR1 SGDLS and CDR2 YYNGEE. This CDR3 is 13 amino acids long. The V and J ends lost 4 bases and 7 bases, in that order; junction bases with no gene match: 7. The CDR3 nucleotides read TGTGCCAGCAGCACGACAGGGTCGGGTGAAGCTTTCTTT. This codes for CASSTTGSGEAFF.

The CDR3 region is CASREQGVRQPQHF. CDR3 sequence (DNA): TGTGCCAGCAGAGAACAGGGGGTTAGGCAGCCCCAGCATTTT. The chain employs TRBV2 and TRBJ1-5, with TRBD1 matching over 8 bases. This CDR3 spans 14 amino acids. J lost 7 bases, V lost 6 bases, and 8 bases had no gene match. Germline V gene lookup returns CDR1 SNHLY and CDR2 FYNNEI.

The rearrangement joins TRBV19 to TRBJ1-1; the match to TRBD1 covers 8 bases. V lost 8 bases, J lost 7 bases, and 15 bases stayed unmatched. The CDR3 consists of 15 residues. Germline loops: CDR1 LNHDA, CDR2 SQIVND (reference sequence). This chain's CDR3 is CASLTGDRSSSEAFF. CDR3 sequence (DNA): TGTGCCAGTTTGACAGGGGACAGATCTTCCAGTGAAGCTTTCTTT.

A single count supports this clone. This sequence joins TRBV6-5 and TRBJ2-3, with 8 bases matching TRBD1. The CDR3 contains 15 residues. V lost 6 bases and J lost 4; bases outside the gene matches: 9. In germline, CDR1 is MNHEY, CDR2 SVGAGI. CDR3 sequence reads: CASRLDRGRPDTQYF. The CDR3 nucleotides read TGTGCCAGCAGGCTAGACAGGGGAAGGCCAGATACGCAGTATTTT.

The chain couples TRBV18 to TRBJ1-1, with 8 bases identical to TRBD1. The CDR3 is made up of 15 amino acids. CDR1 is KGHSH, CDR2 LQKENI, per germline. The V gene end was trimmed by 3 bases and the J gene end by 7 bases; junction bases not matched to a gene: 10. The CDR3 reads CASSPRNDRGVEAFF. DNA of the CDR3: TGTGCCAGCTCACCTCGCAACGACAGGGGTGTTGAAGCTTTCTTT.

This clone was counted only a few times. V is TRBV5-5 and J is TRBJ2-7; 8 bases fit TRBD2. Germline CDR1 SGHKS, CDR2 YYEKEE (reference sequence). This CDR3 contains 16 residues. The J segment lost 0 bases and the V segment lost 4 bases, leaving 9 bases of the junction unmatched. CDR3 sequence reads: CASSPFGGESSYEQYF. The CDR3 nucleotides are TGTGCCAGCAGCCCGTTCGGGGGGGAGAGCTCCTACGAGCAGTACTTC. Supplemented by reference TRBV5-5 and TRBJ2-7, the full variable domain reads DAGVTQSPTHLIKTRGQQVTLRCSPISGHKSVSWYQQVLGQGPQFIFQYYEKEERGRGNFPDRFSARQFPNYSSELNVNALLLGDSALYLCASSPFGGESSYEQYFGPGTRLTVT.

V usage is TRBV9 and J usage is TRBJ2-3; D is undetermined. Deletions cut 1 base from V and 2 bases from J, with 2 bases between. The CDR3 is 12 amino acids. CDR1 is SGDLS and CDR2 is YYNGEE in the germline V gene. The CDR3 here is CASSVYTDTQYF. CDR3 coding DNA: TGTGCCAGCAGCGTATACACAGATACGCAGTATTTT.

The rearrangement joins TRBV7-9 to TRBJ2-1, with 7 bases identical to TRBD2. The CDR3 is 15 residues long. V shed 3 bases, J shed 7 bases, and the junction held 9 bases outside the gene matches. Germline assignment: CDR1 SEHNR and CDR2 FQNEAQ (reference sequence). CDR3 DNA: TGTGCCAGCAGCTTCGCGGGGGTGGCGAGAAATGAGCAGTTCTTC. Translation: CASSFAGVARNEQFF.

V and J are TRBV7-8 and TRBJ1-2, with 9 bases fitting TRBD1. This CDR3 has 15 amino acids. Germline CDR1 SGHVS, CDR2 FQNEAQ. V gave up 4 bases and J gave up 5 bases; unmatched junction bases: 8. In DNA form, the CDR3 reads TGTGCCAGCAGCTCACTGTCGGGACAGGGATATGGCTACACCTTC. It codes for CASSSLSGQGYGYTF.

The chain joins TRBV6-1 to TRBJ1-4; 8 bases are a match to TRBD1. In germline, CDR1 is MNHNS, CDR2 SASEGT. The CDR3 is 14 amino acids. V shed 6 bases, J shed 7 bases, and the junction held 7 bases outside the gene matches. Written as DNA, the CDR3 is TGTGCCAGCAGACGCCAGGGGGCGGGTGAAAAACTGTTTTTT. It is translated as CASRRQGAGEKLFF.

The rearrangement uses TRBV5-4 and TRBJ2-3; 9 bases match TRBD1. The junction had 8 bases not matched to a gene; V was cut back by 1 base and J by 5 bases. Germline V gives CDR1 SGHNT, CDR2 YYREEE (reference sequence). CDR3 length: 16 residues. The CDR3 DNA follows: TGTGCCAGCAGCTTGCCCGACAGGGGGGTCGAAGATACGCAGTATTTT. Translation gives CASSLPDRGVEDTQYF.

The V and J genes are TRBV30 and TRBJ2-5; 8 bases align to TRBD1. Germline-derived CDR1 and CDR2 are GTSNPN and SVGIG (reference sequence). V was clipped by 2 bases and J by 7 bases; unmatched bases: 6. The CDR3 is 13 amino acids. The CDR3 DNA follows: TGTGCCTGGAGTCGGACAGGGCAGGGGACCCAGTACTTC. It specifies CAWSRTGQGTQYF.

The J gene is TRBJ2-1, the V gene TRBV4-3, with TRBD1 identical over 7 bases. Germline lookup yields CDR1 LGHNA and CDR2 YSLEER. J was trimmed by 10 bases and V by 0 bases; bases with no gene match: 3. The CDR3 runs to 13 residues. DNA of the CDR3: TGCGCCAGCAGCCAAGATCTAGGGGGCGAGCAGTTCTTC. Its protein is CASSQDLGGEQFF.

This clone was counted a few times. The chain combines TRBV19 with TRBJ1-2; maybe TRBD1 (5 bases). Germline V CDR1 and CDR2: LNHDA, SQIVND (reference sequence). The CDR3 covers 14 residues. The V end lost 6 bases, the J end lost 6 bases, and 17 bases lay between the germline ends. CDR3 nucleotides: TGTGCCAGTAGCTCCCAAAGCGGGGGTAATGGCTACACCTTC. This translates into CASSSQSGGNGYTF. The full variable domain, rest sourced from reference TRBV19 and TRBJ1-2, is DGGITQSPKYLFRKEGQNVTLSCEQNLNHDAMYWYRQDPGQGLRLIYYSQIVNDFQKGDIAEGYSVSREKKESFPLTVTSAQKNPTAFYLCASSSQSGGNGYTFGSGTRLTVV.

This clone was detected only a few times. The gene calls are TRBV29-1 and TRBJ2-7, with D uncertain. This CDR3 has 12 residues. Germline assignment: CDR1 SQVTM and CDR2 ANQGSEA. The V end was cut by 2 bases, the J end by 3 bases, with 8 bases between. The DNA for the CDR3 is TGCAGCGTTGAAACAGCCGACTACGAGCAGTACTTC. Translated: CSVETADYEQYF.

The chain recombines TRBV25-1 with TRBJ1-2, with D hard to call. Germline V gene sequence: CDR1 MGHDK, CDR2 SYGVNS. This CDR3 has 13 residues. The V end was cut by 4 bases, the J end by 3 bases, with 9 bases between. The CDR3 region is CASSADIDYGYTF. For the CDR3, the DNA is TGTGCCAGCAGTGCAGACATAGACTATGGCTACACCTTC.

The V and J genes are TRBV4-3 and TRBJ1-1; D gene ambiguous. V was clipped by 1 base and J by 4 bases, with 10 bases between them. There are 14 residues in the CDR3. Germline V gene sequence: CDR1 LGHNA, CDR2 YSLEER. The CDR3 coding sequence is TGCGCCAGCAGCCAAGCTACGGTTGGCACTGAAGCTTTCTTT. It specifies CASSQATVGTEAFF.

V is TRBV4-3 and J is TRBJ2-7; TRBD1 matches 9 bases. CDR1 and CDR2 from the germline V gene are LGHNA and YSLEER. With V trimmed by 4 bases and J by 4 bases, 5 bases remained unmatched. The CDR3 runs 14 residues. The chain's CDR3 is CASSPYRGLYEQYF. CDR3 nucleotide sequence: TGCGCCAGCAGCCCCTACAGGGGGCTATACGAGCAGTACTTC.

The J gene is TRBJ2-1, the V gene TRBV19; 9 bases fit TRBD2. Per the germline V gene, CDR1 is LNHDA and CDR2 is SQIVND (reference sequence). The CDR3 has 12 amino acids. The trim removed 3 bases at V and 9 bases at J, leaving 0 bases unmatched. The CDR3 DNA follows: TGTGCCAGTAGTATGCGGGAGGGTGAGCAGTTCTTC. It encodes CASSMREGEQFF.

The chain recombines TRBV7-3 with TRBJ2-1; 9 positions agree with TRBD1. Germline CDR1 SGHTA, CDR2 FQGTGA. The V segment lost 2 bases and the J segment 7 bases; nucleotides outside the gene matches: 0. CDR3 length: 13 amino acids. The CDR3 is CASSLDRGNEQFF. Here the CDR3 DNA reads TGTGCCAGCAGCTTAGACAGGGGGAATGAGCAGTTCTTC.

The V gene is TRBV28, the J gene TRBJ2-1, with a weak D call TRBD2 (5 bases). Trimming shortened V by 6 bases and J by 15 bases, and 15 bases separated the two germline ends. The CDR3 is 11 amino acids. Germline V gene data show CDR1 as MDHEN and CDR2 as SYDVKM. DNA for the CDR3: TGTGCCAGCAGCGTGTTGGGAGCAAGGTTCTTC. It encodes CASSVLGARFF.

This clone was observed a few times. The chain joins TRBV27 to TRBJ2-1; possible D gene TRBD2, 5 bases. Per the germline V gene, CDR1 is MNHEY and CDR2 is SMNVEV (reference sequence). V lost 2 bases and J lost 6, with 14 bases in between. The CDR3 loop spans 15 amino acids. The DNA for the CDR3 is TGTGCCAGCAGTTTACTTCGGGGATATAGCAATGAGCAGTTCTTC. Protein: CASSLLRGYSNEQFF.

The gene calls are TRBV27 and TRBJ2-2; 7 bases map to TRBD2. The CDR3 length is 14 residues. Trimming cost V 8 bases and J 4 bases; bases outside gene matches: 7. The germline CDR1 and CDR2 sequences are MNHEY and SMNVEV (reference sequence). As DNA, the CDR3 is TGTGCCAGCCGCTCCACGGGGGGCACCGGGGAGCTGTTTTTT. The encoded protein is CASRSTGGTGELFF.

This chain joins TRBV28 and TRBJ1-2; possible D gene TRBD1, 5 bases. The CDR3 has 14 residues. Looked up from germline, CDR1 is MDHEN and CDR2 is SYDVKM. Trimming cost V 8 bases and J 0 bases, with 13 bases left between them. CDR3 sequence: CASVDSGSNYGYTF. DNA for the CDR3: TGTGCCAGCGTCGATTCAGGGTCTAACTATGGCTACACCTTC.

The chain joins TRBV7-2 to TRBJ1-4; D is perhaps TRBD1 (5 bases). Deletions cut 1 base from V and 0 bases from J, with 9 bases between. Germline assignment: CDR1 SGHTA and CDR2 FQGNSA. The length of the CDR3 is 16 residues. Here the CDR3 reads CASSLGLQATNEKLFF. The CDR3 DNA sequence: TGTGCCAGCAGCTTAGGGTTACAGGCAACTAATGAAAAACTGTTTTTT. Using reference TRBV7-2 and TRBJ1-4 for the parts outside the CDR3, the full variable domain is GAGVSQSPSNKVTEKGKDVELRCDPISGHTALYWYRQSLGQGLEFLIYFQGNSAPDKSGLPSDRFSAERTGGSVSTLTIQRTQQEDSAVYLCASSLGLQATNEKLFFGSGTQLSVL.

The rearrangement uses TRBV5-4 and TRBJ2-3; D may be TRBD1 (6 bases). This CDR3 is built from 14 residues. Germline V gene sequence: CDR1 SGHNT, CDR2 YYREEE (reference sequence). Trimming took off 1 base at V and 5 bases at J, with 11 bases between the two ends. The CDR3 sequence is CASSLQGSEDTQYF. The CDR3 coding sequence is TGTGCCAGCAGCTTGCAGGGGTCAGAAGATACGCAGTATTTT.